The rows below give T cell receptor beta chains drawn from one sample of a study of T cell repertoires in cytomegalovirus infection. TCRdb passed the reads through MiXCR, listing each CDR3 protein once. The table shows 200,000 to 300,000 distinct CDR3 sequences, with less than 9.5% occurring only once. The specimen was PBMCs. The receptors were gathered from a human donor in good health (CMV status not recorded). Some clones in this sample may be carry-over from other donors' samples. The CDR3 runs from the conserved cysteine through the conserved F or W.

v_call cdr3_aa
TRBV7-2 CASSSPAWSPQEETQYF
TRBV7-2 CASSLAGSLNQPQHF
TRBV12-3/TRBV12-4 CASSLVGSRGQGSNQPQHF
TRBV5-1 CASSLEGRSGYEQYF
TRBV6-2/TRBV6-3 CASSSTGLEAFF
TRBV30 CAWSVRGQVEYF
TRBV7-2 CASSRGQIYEQYF
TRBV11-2 CASSLGLAKEYGYTF
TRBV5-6 CASSNGATDYNEQFF
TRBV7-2 CASSLQSDRVSDTQYF
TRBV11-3 CASSLVVGTPYEQYF
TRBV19 CATNRGQQPQHF
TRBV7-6 CASSLPGGRGGPSTDTQYF
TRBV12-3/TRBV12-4 CASSFTGLGASGYNEQFF
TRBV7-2 CASSSGGWDTGELFF
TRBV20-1 CSAAQGARADEQYF
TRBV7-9 CASSLDLNQPQHF
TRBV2 CASSPEVNTEAFF
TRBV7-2 CASSFSFTGARSYEQYF
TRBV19 CASSIGDGRTTGELFF
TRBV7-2 CASSWDLNQPQHF
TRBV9 CASSTDPIGQGTDTQYF
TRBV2 CASSVLAGIETQYF
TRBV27 CASSSSGTEGFKQYF
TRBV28 CASSFTGTGIHQPQHF
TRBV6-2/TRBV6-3 CASNKDGVNQPQHF
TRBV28 CASRSGGQKTQYF
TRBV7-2 CASSPGTGGNQPQHF
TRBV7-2 CASSYLGGEPSTDTQYF
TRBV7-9 CASSFPGQYQPQHF
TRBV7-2 CASSEDSLMNTEAFF
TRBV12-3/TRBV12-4 CASSPATTPSVAGANVLTF
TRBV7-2 CASSIWTGGGNTEAFF
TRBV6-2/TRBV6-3 CASSWFRSHNEQFF
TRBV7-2 CASSRTNSGLSHEAFF
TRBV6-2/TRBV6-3 CASSYNVWGGEQFF
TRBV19 CASSTRAQATGANVLTF
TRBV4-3 CASSQDFQTYEQYF
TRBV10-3 CAISESGGDEQYF
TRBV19 CASSIGLINNEQFF
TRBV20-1 CSAQLGGGGQETQYF
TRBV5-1 CASSLEGQGGSVRRQSNIQYF
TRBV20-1 CSATTPRPPYGYTF
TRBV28 CASTAAGQGAYQYF
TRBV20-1 CSASSAGVSYEQYF
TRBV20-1 CSASAGLAGYGYTF
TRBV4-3 CASSQVWGTPYEQYF
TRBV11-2 CASSGVGTGSAEAFF
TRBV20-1 CSARDRVTSGGEQFF
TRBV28 CASSSTGTGGNEQYF
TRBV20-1 CSAFSGYTYEQYF
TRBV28 CASIDNPRQSYEQYF
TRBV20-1 CSARPRHGRYEQYF
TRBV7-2 CASSTSRNTEAFF